The 17 T cell receptor beta chains listed next were all sequenced from one sample in a study of cytotoxic CD8 clonotypes in ibrutinib-treated CLL. Only in-frame clones appear in the TCRdb table, and some are missing; sequencing was by immunoSEQ multiplex PCR. The sample shows about 160,000 clones, about 88% of them seen only once. Sequenced material: PBMCs, taken at disease progression, from a patient treated with ibrutinib. The receptors stem from a human donor with chronic lymphocytic leukemia.

As to this clone: Other DNA variants within this sample encode the same CDR3. CDR3 bases: TGTGCCAGCAGCTTGTCGTCGAACACTGAAGCTTTCTTT. Protein sequence: CASSLSSNTEAFF. The chain links TRBV5-4 to TRBJ1-1; unclear D gene. The CDR3 loop spans 13 amino acids. The germline V gene has CDR1 SGHNT and CDR2 YYREEE (reference sequence). V gave up 1 base and J gave up 1 base, with 5 bases separating them.

This clone was seen once. The rearrangement uses TRBV6-1 and TRBJ2-3; 7 positions agree with TRBD1. Germline assignment: CDR1 MNHNS and CDR2 SASEGT. With V trimmed by 4 bases and J by 0 bases, 13 bases remained unmatched. This CDR3 contains 18 residues. CDR3 sequence reads: CASSGSRTGPYSTDTQYF. The CDR3 coding sequence is TGTGCCAGCAGTGGGTCCCGGACAGGACCTTATAGCACAGATACGCAGTATTTT.

The V gene is TRBV18, the J gene TRBJ1-2; possibly TRBD1 for D (5 bases). This CDR3 has 16 residues. V was pared by 6 bases and J by 4 bases, with 21 bases between. Looked up from germline, CDR1 is KGHSH and CDR2 is LQKENI. The DNA for the CDR3 is TGTGCCAGCTCTCCTGCGCCCGGGACGGAGGGCTATGGCTACACCTTC. As protein: CASSPAPGTEGYGYTF.

The chain has TRBV5-1 and TRBJ2-7, with 10 positions matching TRBD1. This CDR3 is 16 amino acids long. V dropped 4 bases and J dropped 2; count of bases not matched to a gene: 9. Germline V gives CDR1 SGHRS, CDR2 YFSETQ. This chain's CDR3 is CASSLVPGTGAYEQYF. The DNA for the CDR3 is TGCGCCAGCAGCCTAGTTCCCGGGACAGGGGCCTACGAGCAGTACTTC.

The chain couples TRBV15 to TRBJ1-1; D is unresolved. Trimming took off 4 bases at V and 0 bases at J, with 6 bases between the two ends. CDR3 length equals 13 residues. Germline CDR1 is LNHNV and CDR2 is YYDKDF (reference sequence). CDR3 bases: TGTGCCACCAGCATCGATTTGAACACTGAAGCTTTCTTT. Its translation is CATSIDLNTEAFF.

This chain uses TRBV11-2 with TRBJ2-7, with D possibly called TRBD1 or TRBD2 (6 bases each). The V and J ends lost 3 bases and 3 bases respectively, with 18 bases between them. Germline CDR1 SGHAT, CDR2 FQNNGV. This CDR3 is built from 16 residues. CDR3 nucleotide sequence: TGTGCCAGCAGCTTGAGTCCAGGGGAGGAATTCTACGAGCAGTACTTC. Amino acids: CASSLSPGEEFYEQYF.

The CDR3 spells CASRVGNTIYF. Written as DNA, the CDR3 is TGTGCCAGCAGGGTTGGAAACACCATATATTTT. The rearrangement joins TRBV6-6 to TRBJ1-3; no reliable D call. The CDR3 consists of 11 residues. CDR1 MNHNY and CDR2 SVGAGI come from the germline V gene (reference sequence). V gave up 6 bases and J gave up 3 bases, with 3 bases separating them.

There are a few counts of this clone. The chain has TRBV27 and TRBJ2-2, with D unclear. The V gene's germline CDR1 is MNHEY and CDR2 SMNVEV (reference sequence). V lost 7 bases and J 0 bases, leaving 6 bases between the germline ends. CDR3 length: 13 amino acids. CDR3 sequence reads: CASKQTNTGELFF. Written as DNA, the CDR3 is TGTGCCAGCAAGCAAACGAACACCGGGGAGCTGTTTTTT.

V is TRBV27 and J is TRBJ2-7; TRBD1 matches 7 bases. This CDR3 is built from 14 residues. CDR1 and CDR2 (germline): MNHEY, SMNVEV (reference sequence). V was pared by 5 bases and J by 3 bases, with 7 bases of the junction left unmatched. The CDR3 DNA follows: TGTGCCAGCAGTACGGACAGGCGGAACTACGAGCAGTACTTC. This codes for CASSTDRRNYEQYF.

V and J are TRBV7-2 and TRBJ1-1; TRBD1 agrees at 7 bases. The germline gives CDR1 SGHTA, CDR2 FQGNSA. This CDR3 is 13 amino acids long. V was pared by 5 bases and J by 1 base, with 1 base of the junction left unmatched. This CDR3 is CASSRQGNTEAFF. The DNA of the CDR3 is TGTGCCAGCAGCCGACAGGGGAACACTGAAGCTTTCTTT.

The V gene is TRBV5-6, the J gene TRBJ2-1; D is possibly TRBD2 (5 bases). From germline, CDR1 is SGHDT and CDR2 YYEEEE. The CDR3 sequence is 13 residues long. V was cut by 1 base and J by 12 bases, with 14 bases left in between. CDR3 amino acids: CASSLSGVKGQFF. As DNA, the CDR3 is TGTGCCAGCAGCTTGTCCGGGGTAAAGGGGCAGTTCTTC.

V usage is TRBV27 and J usage is TRBJ2-2; D gene ambiguous. CDR3 length equals 13 residues. Germline assignment: CDR1 MNHEY and CDR2 SMNVEV (reference sequence). V lost 3 bases and J 10 bases, leaving 12 bases between the germline ends. CDR3 sequence: CASSFVRAEELFF. CDR3 nucleotides: TGTGCCAGCAGTTTCGTAAGGGCTGAGGAGCTGTTTTTT.

This chain links TRBV12-5 with TRBJ1-3, with D perhaps matching TRBD1 (5 bases). Germline-derived CDR1 and CDR2 are LGHNT and FRNRAP. V lost 3 bases to trimming and J lost 1 base, with 19 bases between them. The CDR3 extends over 18 amino acids. CDR3 loop: CASGFPRPIKGSGNTIYF. CDR3 DNA: TGTGCTAGTGGTTTCCCTAGACCGATTAAGGGGTCTGGAAACACCATATATTTT. The full variable domain, completed using reference TRBV12-5 and TRBJ1-3, is DARVTQTPRHKVTEMGQEVTMRCQPILGHNTVFWYRQTMMQGLELLAYFRNRAPLDDSGMPKDRFSAEMPDATLATLKIQPSEPRDSAVYFCASGFPRPIKGSGNTIYFGEGSWLTVV.

The genes are TRBV18 and TRBJ2-7; tentatively, D is TRBD1 (5 bases). With 1 base removed from V and 0 bases from J, the gap between germline ends came to 7 bases. The germline V gene has CDR1 KGHSH and CDR2 LQKENI. The CDR3 has 14 residues. The CDR3 is CASSPQGISYEQYF. CDR3 DNA: TGTGCCAGCTCACCACAGGGGATCTCCTACGAGCAGTACTTC.

This sequence joins TRBV18 and TRBJ1-4; D gene unclear. Germline V gene sequence: CDR1 KGHSH, CDR2 LQKENI. The CDR3 has 16 amino acids. V dropped 1 base and J dropped 1 base, with 10 bases sitting between them. The chain's CDR3 is CASSPLVRGTNEKLFF. The CDR3 coding sequence is TGTGCCAGCTCACCACTAGTACGAGGAACTAATGAAAAACTGTTTTTT.

The rearrangement uses TRBV7-9 and TRBJ1-4; a weak D match, TRBD1 (5 bases). CDR1 is SEHNR, CDR2 FQNEAQ, per germline (reference sequence). This CDR3 has 17 residues. The V end lost 5 bases, the J end lost 6 bases, and 22 bases lay between the germline ends. The CDR3: CASSQYGTTFFDEKLFF. The DNA for the CDR3 is TGTGCCAGCAGCCAATACGGGACGACTTTCTTTGATGAAAAACTGTTTTTT.

The rearrangement joins TRBV5-1 to TRBJ1-1; 8 bases align to TRBD1. Trimming cost V 3 bases and J 6 bases; bases outside gene matches: 7. Germline V gene lookup returns CDR1 SGHRS and CDR2 YFSETQ. This CDR3 region has 14 residues. CDR3 nucleotide sequence: TGCGCCAGCAGCTCACAGGGGGTAGATGCTGAAGCTTTCTTT. The encoded protein is CASSSQGVDAEAFF.